Listed below are T cell receptor beta chains from one sample, sequenced in a study of blood T cell repertoires in COVID-19. The table came from immunoSEQ multiplex PCR; TCRdb's copy has only in-frame clones and leaves some out. The sample lists 150,000 to 200,000 clones; about 86% were seen once. Sequenced material: peripheral blood. The receptors derive from a man aged 18 to 29 with acute or convalescent COVID-19. CDR3s include the opening cysteine and the closing phenylalanine or tryptophan. The order of the fields is V gene, J gene, clone size, D gene, CDR3 DNA, CDR3 protein. The D gene is left open where the match is weak. Rows may omit the clone size; those that give it use once, few, many or a size class.

V gene: TRBV6-2/TRBV6-3; J gene: TRBJ1-1; clone size: .; D gene: .; CDR3 DNA: TGTGCCAGCAGTTCCCTCGGGAAGAACACTGAAGCTTTCTTT; CDR3 protein: CASSSLGKNTEAFF
V gene: TRBV6-5; J gene: TRBJ1-6; clone size: .; D gene: TRBD1; CDR3 DNA: TGTGCCAGCGAAGCGGACAGGGGGCTAGGATCACCCCTCCACTTT; CDR3 protein: CASEADRGLGSPLHF
V gene: TRBV9; J gene: TRBJ2-3; clone size: .; D gene: .; CDR3 DNA: TGTGCCAGCAGCGTATCCCCTGGTGCGAGGGCAGATACGCAGTATTTT; CDR3 protein: CASSVSPGARADTQYF
V gene: TRBV9; J gene: TRBJ1-1; clone size: .; D gene: TRBD1; CDR3 DNA: TGTGCCAGCAGCGTAGTGGGGCAGGGGGGCGTTGGGGCTTTCTTT; CDR3 protein: CASSVVGQGGVGAFF
V gene: TRBV7-2; J gene: TRBJ1-4; clone size: many; D gene: .; CDR3 DNA: TGTGCCAGCAGCTACCAATCAGGGGACGAAAATGAAAAACTGTTTTTT; CDR3 protein: CASSYQSGDENEKLFF
V gene: TRBV19; J gene: TRBJ1-5; clone size: .; D gene: TRBD1; CDR3 DNA: TGTGCCAGTAGACCGGGACAGGGGAGCAATCAGCCCCAGCATTTT; CDR3 protein: CASRPGQGSNQPQHF
V gene: TRBV6-2/TRBV6-3; J gene: TRBJ2-1; clone size: .; D gene: .; CDR3 DNA: TGTGCCAGCAGCCCGCCGGTGATTACCTACAATGAGCAGTTCTTC; CDR3 protein: CASSPPVITYNEQFF
V gene: TRBV24-1; J gene: TRBJ2-5; clone size: .; D gene: TRBD1; CDR3 DNA: TGTGCCACCAGTGGGCCCAGACAGGGGTCTTACCAAGAGACCCAGTACTTC; CDR3 protein: CATSGPRQGSYQETQYF
V gene: TRBV5-1; J gene: TRBJ1-4; clone size: .; D gene: TRBD1; CDR3 DNA: TGCGCCAGCAGCCCCGGTCAGGGGGTGGTGACTAATGAAAAACTGTTTTTT; CDR3 protein: CASSPGQGVVTNEKLFF
V gene: TRBV6-4; J gene: TRBJ2-1; clone size: once; D gene: TRBD1; CDR3 DNA: TGTGCCAGCAGTGTACAGGGGGCGGAGTACAATGAGCAGTTCTTC; CDR3 protein: CASSVQGAEYNEQFF
V gene: TRBV5-8; J gene: TRBJ2-7; clone size: .; D gene: TRBD1; CDR3 DNA: TGTGCCAGCAGTTTTGGGACAGGGCGCGAGCAGTACTTC; CDR3 protein: CASSFGTGREQYF
V gene: TRBV18; J gene: TRBJ2-3; clone size: .; D gene: .; CDR3 DNA: TGTGCCAGCTCACTACTCCCGTCAGATACGCAGTATTTT; CDR3 protein: CASSLLPSDTQYF
V gene: TRBV5-1; J gene: TRBJ2-7; clone size: .; D gene: .; CDR3 DNA: TGCGCCAGCAGACCTCCCCACGGGGCCTACGAGCAGTACTTC; CDR3 protein: CASRPPHGAYEQYF
V gene: TRBV28; J gene: TRBJ2-1; clone size: .; D gene: TRBD1; CDR3 DNA: TGTGCCAGCAGTCCCCGGACAGGGGGCTCCTACAATGAGCAGTTCTTC; CDR3 protein: CASSPRTGGSYNEQFF
V gene: TRBV19; J gene: TRBJ2-3; clone size: once; D gene: .; CDR3 DNA: TGTGCCAGTAGTATGAGACAGTACACAGATACGCAGTATTTT; CDR3 protein: CASSMRQYTDTQYF
V gene: TRBV25-1; J gene: TRBJ2-4; clone size: .; D gene: .; CDR3 DNA: TGTGCCAGCAGTGAAACCACAATAGCCAAAAACATTCAGTACTTC; CDR3 protein: CASSETTIAKNIQYF
V gene: TRBV30; J gene: TRBJ1-1; clone size: once; D gene: .; CDR3 DNA: TGTGCCTGGAGTGTAGTCGGGACTGAAGCTTTCTTT; CDR3 protein: CAWSVVGTEAFF
V gene: TRBV3-1/TRBV3-2; J gene: TRBJ1-2; clone size: .; D gene: .; CDR3 DNA: TGTGCCAGCAGCCAAGGGGGACTACGGATTCTATATGGCTACACCTTC; CDR3 protein: CASSQGGLRILYGYTF
V gene: TRBV2; J gene: TRBJ2-3; clone size: few; D gene: TRBD1; CDR3 DNA: TGTGCCAGCAGGGGGACAGGGGCTAGCACAGATACGCAGTATTTT; CDR3 protein: CASRGTGASTDTQYF
V gene: TRBV3-1/TRBV3-2; J gene: TRBJ2-1; clone size: .; D gene: TRBD1; CDR3 DNA: TGTGCCAGCAGCCCCGGGACAGGTGTTTCCATGCAGTTCTTC; CDR3 protein: CASSPGTGVSMQFF
V gene: TRBV6-6; J gene: TRBJ2-3; clone size: .; D gene: TRBD1; CDR3 DNA: TGTGCCAGCAGTCGCCTGACCCTAGGACAGGGCACAGATACGCAGTATTTT; CDR3 protein: CASSRLTLGQGTDTQYF
V gene: TRBV10-3; J gene: TRBJ1-1; clone size: .; D gene: .; CDR3 DNA: TGTGCCATCAGTGAGAGTAACCGAGGGACTGAAGCTTTCTTT; CDR3 protein: CAISESNRGTEAFF
V gene: TRBV24-1; J gene: TRBJ2-3; clone size: .; D gene: TRBD1; CDR3 DNA: TGTGCCACCAGTGATCGTAGCCAGGGGGATGGATATACGCAGTATTTT; CDR3 protein: CATSDRSQGDGYTQYF
V gene: TRBV27; J gene: TRBJ1-5; clone size: .; D gene: TRBD1; CDR3 DNA: TGTGCCAGCAGTTTAACGGGGACAGGTCGCAATCAGCCCCAGCATTTT; CDR3 protein: CASSLTGTGRNQPQHF
V gene: TRBV18; J gene: TRBJ1-2; clone size: .; D gene: .; CDR3 DNA: TGTGCCAGCTCGACGGGGAGGTCCGACTATGGCTACACCTTC; CDR3 protein: CASSTGRSDYGYTF
V gene: TRBV5-1; J gene: TRBJ1-2; clone size: once; D gene: TRBD1; CDR3 DNA: TGCGCCAGCAGCTCTGGGCTCGGGACAGGGGTTTCTAACTATGGCTACACCTTC; CDR3 protein: CASSSGLGTGVSNYGYTF
V gene: TRBV18; J gene: TRBJ1-1; clone size: .; D gene: .; CDR3 DNA: TGTGCCAGCTCACCTCAGGGGTACACTGAAGCTTTCTTT; CDR3 protein: CASSPQGYTEAFF
V gene: TRBV6-5; J gene: TRBJ2-1; clone size: .; D gene: .; CDR3 DNA: TGTGCCAGCAGTTACCGACACGCAATGGAGCAGTTCTTC; CDR3 protein: CASSYRHAMEQFF